The subject of this entry is one T cell receptor (beta chain). This sample is drawn from a study of cytomegalovirus exposure and HLA in healthy donors. Using immunoSEQ multiplex PCR, the repertoire was profiled, and TCRdb retains in-frame clones only, with some absent. The sample shows some 70,000 clones, around 97% of them seen only once. CDR3 length: 13 amino acids. From germline, CDR1 is MNHEY and CDR2 SVGAGI. The V gene lost 7 bases and the J gene lost 3 bases, with 12 bases spanning the gap. The validation cohort, a group of some 120 subjects, included the donors and was separate from the roughly 670-subject first cohort.

The sequenced sample was PBMCs. This sequence originates from a man in his late teens or twenties in good health and CMV-seronegative. The gene calls are TRBV6-5 and TRBJ1-2; no clear D gene. CDR3 in DNA: TGTGCCAGCACTCACCAGGCAGACTATGGCTACACCTTC. This sequence encodes CASTHQADYGYTF.